Shown below are 23 T cell receptor beta chains from a single sample sequenced in a study of cytomegalovirus exposure and HLA in healthy donors. Amplification used 60 Vbeta primers and 13 Jbeta primers. Generated by immunoSEQ multiplex PCR, the TCRdb table keeps only in-frame clones and is missing some. Of 100,000 to 150,000 clones listed, roughly 18% are singletons. Sequenced material: PBMCs. Source of these receptors: a female donor in good health and CMV-seropositive.

This clone was seen only a few times. This rearrangement joins TRBV4-1 to TRBJ2-7; possible D gene TRBD1, 6 bases. The germline gives CDR1 MGHRA, CDR2 YSYEKL. V dropped 1 base and J dropped 3 bases, with 16 bases sitting between them. The CDR3 length is 16 residues. The CDR3 loop reads CASSQAARGGYYEQYF. In DNA, the CDR3 is TGCGCCAGCAGCCAAGCCGCGAGAGGGGGTTACTACGAGCAGTACTTC.

This clone has more than one count but fewer than ten. The chain recombines TRBV5-6 with TRBJ1-2; perhaps TRBD1 as D (6 bases). Trimming pared 4 bases from V and 4 bases from J, leaving 11 bases between. Germline CDR1 reads SGHDT; CDR2 reads YYEEEE. The CDR3 length is 13 residues. This CDR3 reads CASSRAGVYGYTF. The DNA for the CDR3 is TGTGCCAGCAGCCGGGCAGGGGTCTATGGCTACACCTTC.

This clone was found once. This chain joins TRBV7-2 and TRBJ2-1; no definite D call. V was clipped by 3 bases and J by 3 bases, with 3 bases between them. The germline V gene has CDR1 SGHTA and CDR2 FQGNSA. CDR3 length: 12 amino acids. Here the CDR3 DNA reads TGTGCCAGCAGCTTTAACTACAATGAGCAGTTCTTC. Translated: CASSFNYNEQFF.

This clone was seen a few times. The rearrangement joins TRBV5-1 to TRBJ1-6; no reliable D call. Trimming stripped 0 bases from V and 4 bases from J, with 8 bases between. CDR3 length: 15 residues. Germline V gene lookup returns CDR1 SGHRS and CDR2 YFSETQ. The CDR3 protein is CASSLGYGYNSPLHF. CDR3 nucleotide sequence: TGCGCCAGCAGCTTGGGTTACGGTTATAATTCACCCCTCCACTTT.

The J gene is TRBJ1-1, the V gene TRBV11-2; tentative D call: TRBD1 (6 bases). The CDR3 covers 13 residues. Germline CDR1 SGHAT, CDR2 FQNNGV. Trimming cost V 5 bases and J 3 bases, with 10 bases left between them. CDR3 residues: CASSEQGDTEAFF. The CDR3 DNA is TGTGCCAGCAGCGAACAGGGAGACACTGAAGCTTTCTTT.

This clone appeared many times. This chain connects TRBV14 to TRBJ2-1, with 8 bases that match TRBD2. The length of the CDR3 is 17 residues. CDR1 and CDR2 from the germline V gene are SGHDN and FVKESK. After removal of 1 base from V and 6 bases from J, the junction contained 11 bases not matched to a gene. The CDR3 nucleotides are TGTGCCAGCAGCCAAGCATGGGGACTAGGAGGGGCCAATGAGCAGTTCTTC. Amino acids: CASSQAWGLGGANEQFF.

The genes are TRBV28 and TRBJ2-1, with 10 bases aligning to TRBD2. Per germline, CDR1 MDHEN and CDR2 SYDVKM. The V and J ends lost 2 bases and 11 bases, in that order; junction bases with no gene match: 6. This CDR3 is built from 14 residues. The CDR3 DNA reads as TGTGCCAGCAGTTTACTCCTAGCGGGAGAACAGCAGTTCTTC. Its protein product is CASSLLLAGEQQFF.

Only a few counts were recorded for this clone. The genes are TRBV5-4 and TRBJ1-5; no definite D call. Per germline, CDR1 SGHNT and CDR2 YYREEE (reference sequence). V lost 0 bases to trimming and J lost 9 bases, with 16 bases between them. The CDR3 spans 15 residues. CDR3 nucleotide sequence: TGTGCCAGCAGCTTGGGCGTCCGAGATCCAGGGCCCCAGCATTTT. Translating it yields CASSLGVRDPGPQHF.

For this clone: The junction shows a germline mismatch at one end, possibly a read error. The chain carries TRBV6-1 and TRBJ2-2, with TRBD2 matching 7 bases. The germline V gene has CDR1 MNHNS and CDR2 SASEGT. CDR3 length: 13 amino acids. For the CDR3, the DNA is TGTGCCAGCAGAGAAGGGAGGGACGGGGAGCTGTTTTTT. It encodes CASREGRDGELFF.

The genes are TRBV19 and TRBJ1-2; no firm D call. The CDR3 has 15 amino acids. V lost 2 bases to trimming and J lost 0 bases, with 10 bases between them. The germline V gene encodes CDR1 LNHDA and CDR2 SQIVND (reference sequence). The CDR3 loop reads CASSIQDLANYGYTF. The CDR3 nucleotides are TGTGCCAGTAGTATACAAGACCTAGCTAACTATGGCTACACCTTC. The full variable domain, its missing parts supplied by reference TRBV19 and TRBJ1-2, is DGGITQSPKYLFRKEGQNVTLSCEQNLNHDAMYWYRQDPGQGLRLIYYSQIVNDFQKGDIAEGYSVSREKKESFPLTVTSAQKNPTAFYLCASSIQDLANYGYTFGSGTRLTVV.

The rearrangement joins TRBV11-2 to TRBJ2-5; 9 nucleotides align to TRBD1. With V trimmed by 4 bases and J by 2 bases, 2 bases remained unmatched. The germline CDR1 and CDR2 sequences are SGHAT and FQNNGV. The CDR3 covers 14 residues. This CDR3 is CASSYRGPQETQYF. The CDR3 bases are TGTGCCAGCAGCTACAGGGGGCCGCAAGAGACCCAGTACTTC.

The chain is built from TRBV5-1 and TRBJ1-4; D is perhaps TRBD1 (6 bases). This CDR3 region has 14 residues. Trimming removed 0 bases from V and 6 bases from J, with 9 bases in between. The germline CDR1 and CDR2 sequences are SGHRS and YFSETQ. The CDR3 DNA reads as TGCGCCAGCAGCTTGGACAGGGAGCATGAAAAACTGTTTTTT. As protein: CASSLDREHEKLFF.

The chain couples TRBV7-9 to TRBJ2-7; a possible D gene is TRBD2 (6 bases). This CDR3 region has 15 residues. V gave up 1 base and J gave up 0 bases, with 10 bases separating them. Per germline, CDR1 SEHNR and CDR2 FQNEAQ (reference sequence). In nucleotides, the CDR3 is TGTGCCAGCAGCTTAGGAGCGGGCCACTCCTACGAGCAGTACTTC. Its protein is CASSLGAGHSYEQYF.

This clone has more than one count but fewer than ten. The V gene is TRBV30, the J gene TRBJ2-3, with 10 nucleotides matching TRBD1. This CDR3 region has 13 residues. After removal of 7 bases from V and 5 bases from J, the junction contained 6 bases not matched to a gene. CDR1 is GTSNPN and CDR2 is SVGIG in the germline V gene (reference sequence). The chain's CDR3 is CALTGGRGDTQYF. The CDR3 DNA is TGTGCCTTGACAGGGGGCCGGGGAGATACGCAGTATTTT.

This rearrangement joins TRBV7-9 to TRBJ1-1, with TRBD1 identical over 7 bases. Germline V gene sequence: CDR1 SEHNR, CDR2 FQNEAQ (reference sequence). The CDR3 length is 14 residues. V was clipped by 5 bases and J by 3 bases; unmatched bases: 6. Here the CDR3 DNA reads TGTGCCAGCAGCATAGGACAGGCCTACACTGAAGCTTTCTTT. As protein: CASSIGQAYTEAFF. The variable domain in full, completed from reference TRBV7-9 and TRBJ1-1, reads DTGVSQNPRHKITKRGQNVTFRCDPISEHNRLYWYRQTLGQGPEFLTYFQNEAQLEKSRLLSDRFSAERPKGSFSTLEIQRTEQGDSAMYLCASSIGQAYTEAFFGQGTRLTVV.

J is TRBJ1-1 and V is TRBV7-2, with TRBD1 as a possible D gene (5 bases). Trimming pared 2 bases from V and 3 bases from J, leaving 10 bases between. CDR1 and CDR2 (germline): SGHTA, FQGNSA. The CDR3 has 14 amino acids. CDR3 nucleotide sequence: TGTGCCAGCAGCTTACAAGGCAGGGACACTGAAGCTTTCTTT. It translates to CASSLQGRDTEAFF.

This clone came up a few times. The chain carries TRBV6-5 and TRBJ1-2; a possible D gene is TRBD1 (5 bases). Trimming removed 0 bases at V and 2 bases at J, with 13 bases between. Germline V gives CDR1 MNHEY, CDR2 SVGAGI. CDR3 size: 16 residues. The CDR3 DNA is TGTGCCAGCAGTTACTCGGGCGGCAGGGCCAACTATGGCTACACCTTC. Protein product: CASSYSGGRANYGYTF.

This clone showed up just a few times. V gene TRBV28 combines with J gene TRBJ1-4, with TRBD1 matching over 8 bases. J was trimmed by 7 bases and V by 4 bases; bases with no gene match: 5. Germline-derived CDR1 and CDR2 are MDHEN and SYDVKM. CDR3 length equals 14 residues. The CDR3 coding sequence is TGTGCCAGCAGTTCGACAGGGGAGGGTGAAAAACTGTTTTTT. Translated: CASSSTGEGEKLFF.

This clone has more than one count but fewer than ten. The chain employs TRBV5-8 and TRBJ2-7; TRBD1 matches 7 bases. Trimming cost V 1 base and J 0 bases; bases outside gene matches: 16. CDR3 length: 19 amino acids. Per germline, CDR1 SGHTS and CDR2 YDEGEE. The CDR3 loop is CASSLHPKTSDRYSYEQYF. CDR3 sequence (DNA): TGTGCCAGCAGCTTGCACCCCAAGACCTCGGACAGGTACTCCTACGAGCAGTACTTC. Full variable domain (missing parts from reference TRBV5-8 and TRBJ2-7): EAGVTQSPTHLIKTRGQQATLRCSPISGHTSVYWYQQALGLGLQFLLWYDEGEERNRGNFPPRFSGRQFPNYSSELNVNALELEDSALYLCASSLHPKTSDRYSYEQYFGPGTRLTVT.

In this sample, this clone turned up a few times. The chain combines TRBV29-1 with TRBJ2-1, with TRBD2 identical over 13 bases. J lost 2 bases, V lost 3 bases, and 16 bases had no gene match. The CDR3 length is 20 residues. Germline V gene data show CDR1 as SQVTM and CDR2 as ANQGSEA. The CDR3: CSVESVPLAGGMKPYNEQFF. In nucleotides, the CDR3 is TGCAGCGTTGAGAGCGTACCACTAGCGGGAGGGATGAAGCCCTACAATGAGCAGTTCTTC.

This sequence joins TRBV5-4 and TRBJ2-2, with 9 bases that match TRBD2. Germline V lookup: CDR1 SGHNT, CDR2 YYREEE (reference sequence). The CDR3 length is 18 residues. V shed 0 bases and J 4 bases; nucleotides not matched to a gene: 10. The CDR3 DNA sequence: TGTGCCAGCAGCTTGGGAGCGGGGGGCCTTCGAGGCACCGGGGAGCTGTTTTTT. Translation gives CASSLGAGGLRGTGELFF.

This sequence joins TRBV29-1 and TRBJ2-5; perhaps TRBD2 as D (7 bases). Germline V gene lookup returns CDR1 SQVTM and CDR2 ANQGSEA. V was trimmed by 4 bases and J by 5 bases, leaving 20 bases between them. The length of the CDR3 is 15 residues. CDR3 nucleotide sequence: TGCAGCGTTGTAAGGGGGGACTACAGGTCGGAGACCCAGTACTTC. Its translation is CSVVRGDYRSETQYF.

V and J are TRBV5-4 and TRBJ2-7, with 8 bases lining up with TRBD2. The CDR3 is 16 amino acids. Per germline, CDR1 SGHNT and CDR2 YYREEE (reference sequence). The V and J ends lost 1 base and 2 bases, in that order; junction bases with no gene match: 8. The CDR3 loop reads CASSLPGGSGTYEQYF. For the CDR3, the DNA is TGTGCCAGCAGCTTGCCCGGGGGTAGCGGGACCTACGAGCAGTACTTC.